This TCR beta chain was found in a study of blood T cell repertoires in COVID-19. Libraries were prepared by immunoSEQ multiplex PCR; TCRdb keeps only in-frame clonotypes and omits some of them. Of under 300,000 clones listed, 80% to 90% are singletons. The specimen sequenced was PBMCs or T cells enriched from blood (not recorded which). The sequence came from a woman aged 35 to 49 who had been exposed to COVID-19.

The CDR3 is CASSLFQGNSNSPLHF. The CDR3 region has the DNA TGTGCCAGCAGTTTATTCCAGGGCAATTCTAATTCACCCCTCCACTTT. The chain joins TRBV27 to TRBJ1-6; D might be TRBD1 (5 bases). V shed 1 base and J shed 6 bases, with 13 bases lying between them. The germline V gene has CDR1 MNHEY and CDR2 SMNVEV (reference sequence). This CDR3 is built from 16 residues.